Sequencing of this TCR beta chain was carried out in a study of T cells in Graves' hyperthyroidism and ophthalmopathy. Regarding the study as a whole: Before onset, ophthalmopathy was predicted by the model a median around 6 months earlier. Most clonotypes expanded in thyroid above 0.001 were likewise present in blood.

From RNA transcripts, TCR beta CDR3 regions were amplified. RT-PCR in the first round (using the HTBI primer set) targeted the TCR CDR3. TCRdb used MiXCR to reprocess the multiplex PCR reads, holding one entry per CDR3 protein. The repertoire consists of fewer than 450,000 distinct CDR3 sequences, with 15% to 20% occurring once and the leading ten covering over 35%. The CDR3 is 12 residues long. In germline, CDR1 is KGHSH, CDR2 LQKENI. Under 3 months was the duration of disease in ophthalmopathy patients, who also had a Clinical Activity Score of at least 3 and a NOSPECS grade of at least 4. This sample holds PBMCs from 9.5 to 10 ml fresh peripheral blood. This clonotype was recorded many times. Its antigen is still unknown. At one end, the junction sequence differs from germline, possibly due to a read error.

The receptor was isolated from a man aged 18 to 29 with Graves' ophthalmopathy. J is TRBJ2-7 and V is TRBV18; tentatively, D is TRBD2 (6 bases). The source material was blood. The CDR3 DNA reads as TGTGCCAGCTCACCGGGGGGACCGCAGCTGGACTTC. This sequence encodes CASSPGGPQLDF. Filled out from reference TRBV18 and TRBJ2-7, the complete variable domain reads NAGVMQNPRHLVRRRGQEARLRCSPMKGHSHVYWYRQLPEEGLKFMVYLQKENIIDESGMPKERFSAEFPKEGPSILRIQQVVRGDSAAYFCASSPGGPQLDFGPGTRLTVT.